Listed below are T cell receptor beta chains from one sample, sequenced in a study of blood T cell repertoires in COVID-19. The table came from immunoSEQ multiplex PCR; TCRdb's copy has only in-frame clones and leaves some out. The sample contains roughly 58,000 clones, about 81% of which appear only once. Sequencing used peripheral blood. The receptors originated from a man aged 55 to 69 with COVID-19, enrolled during active disease. Both conserved end residues are part of each CDR3. D genes are given only for firm matches. Clone sizes are given selectively: once, few, many, or a class where the clone is expanded.

>TRBD1|13|NA|TRBV14|TRBJ1-2
CASSRQGVYGYTF
TGTGCCAGCAGCCGACAGGGCGTCTATGGCTACACCTTC
>NA|13|NA|TRBV10-3|TRBJ2-5
CAISGRGQETQYF
TGTGCCATCAGTGGAAGAGGCCAAGAGACCCAGTACTTC
>NA|15|NA|TRBV19|TRBJ2-1
CASSVIELAYNEQFF
TGTGCCAGTAGTGTTATTGAGCTAGCGTACAATGAGCAGTTCTTC
>NA|15|NA|TRBV5-1|TRBJ1-1
CASSMEGNTNTEAFF
TGCGCCAGCAGCATGGAGGGGAATACGAACACTGAAGCTTTCTTT
>TRBD1|13|once|TRBV7-9|TRBJ2-7
CASSLLQGDEQYF
TGTGCCAGCAGCTTGCTGCAGGGGGACGAGCAGTACTTC
>TRBD1|17|NA|TRBV10-3|TRBJ2-2
CAISDPDRGINTGELFF
TGTGCCATCAGTGACCCGGACAGGGGGATTAACACCGGGGAGCTGTTTTTT
>NA|13|NA|TRBV19|TRBJ1-3
CASSITGGNTIYF
TGTGCCAGTAGTATAACGGGAGGAAACACCATATATTTT
>NA|13|once|TRBV18|TRBJ1-1
CASSATQNTEAFF
TGTGCCAGCTCAGCGACACAGAACACTGAAGCTTTCTTT
>TRBD2|14|once|TRBV5-6|TRBJ2-2
CASRLAGVIGELFF
TGTGCCAGCCGACTAGCGGGAGTTATCGGGGAGCTGTTTTTT
>NA|13|NA|TRBV5-3|TRBJ1-5
CASPSRDNQPQHF
TGTGCCAGTCCATCCCGGGACAATCAGCCCCAGCATTTT
>TRBD1|16|NA|TRBV19|TRBJ1-2
CASSRDRGLSGYGYTF
TGTGCCAGTAGCCGGGACAGGGGGCTATCTGGGTATGGCTACACCTTC
>NA|14|few|TRBV2|TRBJ2-7
CASGRGGALYEQYF
TGTGCCAGCGGAAGGGGCGGGGCCCTCTACGAGCAGTACTTC
>NA|15|NA|TRBV6-5|TRBJ1-5
CASTEGATSNQPQHF
TGTGCCAGCACCGAAGGGGCAACTAGCAATCAGCCCCAGCATTTT
>TRBD2|13|NA|TRBV10-3|TRBJ2-5
CAIGTSDTETQYF
TGTGCCATCGGGACTAGCGATACGGAGACCCAGTACTTC
>NA|14|NA|TRBV7-9|TRBJ1-2
CASSFRVTNYGYTF
TGTGCCAGCAGCTTCCGGGTAACTAACTATGGCTACACCTTC
>NA|14|NA|TRBV7-2|TRBJ1-6
CASSLGRPRAPLHF
TGTGCCAGCAGCTTAGGACGACCGCGGGCACCCCTCCACTTT
>NA|16|NA|TRBV9|TRBJ2-4
CASSVGGDIAKNIQYF
TGTGCCAGCAGCGTAGGAGGAGATATAGCCAAAAACATTCAGTACTTC
>NA|15|NA|TRBV18|TRBJ1-2
CASSPTREANYGYTF
TGTGCCAGCTCACCAACGAGAGAAGCTAACTATGGCTACACCTTC
>NA|14|NA|TRBV6-1|TRBJ1-5
CASSFDSSNQPQHF
TGTGCCAGCAGCTTTGACAGCAGCAATCAGCCCCAGCATTTT
>NA|14|NA|TRBV25-1|TRBJ2-3
CASSKQGSTDTQYF
TGTGCCAGCAGTAAACAGGGTAGCACAGATACGCAGTATTTT
>TRBD1|18|NA|TRBV9|TRBJ1-3
CASSPGTGGIKSGNTIYF
TGTGCCAGCAGCCCCGGGACAGGGGGTATTAAGTCTGGAAACACCATATATTTT
>NA|13|NA|TRBV12-5|TRBJ1-2
CASASVMGQGYTF
TGTGCTAGTGCCTCGGTTATGGGGCAAGGCTACACCTTC
>NA|13|NA|TRBV4-2|TRBJ2-1
CASSQDRQGWQFF
TGTGCCAGCAGCCAAGATCGCCAGGGCTGGCAGTTCTTC
>TRBD1|14|NA|TRBV20-1|TRBJ2-5
CSASEDRVQETQYF
TGCAGTGCTAGTGAGGACAGGGTCCAAGAGACCCAGTACTTC
>TRBD2|16|NA|TRBV7-2|TRBJ2-7
CASSAGLAGDYYEQYF
TGTGCCAGCAGCGCCGGACTAGCGGGAGATTACTACGAGCAGTACTTC
>NA|15|NA|TRBV30|TRBJ2-7
CAWSVLGTESYEQYF
TGTGCCTGGAGTGTACTCGGGACTGAGTCCTACGAGCAGTACTTC
>TRBD1|15|NA|TRBV5-5|TRBJ1-5
CASSLGQGFGQPQHF
TGTGCCAGCAGCTTGGGACAGGGCTTTGGGCAGCCCCAGCATTTT
>TRBD1|15|NA|TRBV27|TRBJ2-3
CASSRAGGRPDTQYF
TGTGCCAGCAGTCGGGCAGGGGGAAGGCCAGATACGCAGTATTTT
>NA|13|NA|TRBV11-3|TRBJ1-1
CASSPTRNTEAFF
TGTGCCAGCAGCCCAACTCGGAACACTGAAGCTTTCTTT
>TRBD1|15|NA|TRBV3-1/TRBV3-2|TRBJ2-3
CASSQLGTATDTQYF
TGTGCCAGCAGCCAGCTAGGGACAGCCACAGATACGCAGTATTTT
>NA|18|NA|TRBV4-1|TRBJ2-1
CASSQDGGGSSSYNEQFF
TGCGCCAGCAGCCAAGACGGCGGCGGCAGCAGCTCCTACAATGAGCAGTTCTTC
>NA|15|NA|TRBV6-5|TRBJ1-4
CASRVGDSAGEKLFF
TGTGCCAGCAGGGTAGGGGATTCCGCCGGAGAAAAACTGTTTTTT
>NA|13|NA|TRBV27|TRBJ2-1
CASSFRTGNEQFF
TGTGCCAGCAGTTTCCGAACAGGCAATGAGCAGTTCTTC
>NA|14|NA|TRBV29-1|TRBJ1-1
CSVNVRRGSTEAFF
TGCAGCGTGAACGTAAGAAGGGGGAGCACTGAAGCTTTCTTT
>NA|14|NA|TRBV6-2/TRBV6-3|TRBJ1-1
CASSYSRVYTEAFF
TGTGCCAGCAGTTACTCCCGCGTTTACACTGAAGCTTTCTTT